The 5 T cell receptor beta chains presented below share a single source sample, sequenced in a study of blood T cell repertoires in COVID-19. Method: immunoSEQ multiplex PCR; TCRdb's copy keeps in-frame clones and lacks some. The sample holds 160,000 or so clones, 82% seen once. Source material: peripheral blood. These receptors all come from a woman between 65 and 79 years old with acute or convalescent COVID-19.

The chain carries TRBV18 and TRBJ1-6; D gene ambiguous. This CDR3 has 15 amino acids. The V and J ends lost 4 bases and 7 bases respectively, with 14 bases between them. Germline V gene sequence: CDR1 KGHSH, CDR2 LQKENI. CDR3: CASSQNAGENSPLHF. In DNA form, the CDR3 reads TGTGCCAGCTCACAGAATGCAGGCGAGAATTCACCCCTCCACTTT.

This clone was detected only a few times. The genes are TRBV4-2 and TRBJ2-7; 7 nucleotides line up with TRBD2. V lost 0 bases and J lost 0; bases outside the gene matches: 5. The CDR3 covers 16 residues. The V gene's germline CDR1 is LGHNA and CDR2 YNFKEQ. The CDR3 spells CASSQEVAGSSYEQYF. The CDR3 DNA reads TGTGCCAGCAGCCAAGAAGTAGCGGGCAGCTCCTACGAGCAGTACTTC.

This clone has more than one count but fewer than ten. The chain is built from TRBV4-2 and TRBJ2-2; 11 bases fit TRBD2. In germline, CDR1 is LGHNA, CDR2 YNFKEQ. The CDR3 has 18 residues. V lost 3 bases and J lost 0; bases outside the gene matches: 6. CDR3 sequence (DNA): TGTGCCAGCAGCCACGGGACTAGCGGACCTACGAACACCGGGGAGCTGTTTTTT. It codes for CASSHGTSGPTNTGELFF.

The chain is built from TRBV5-1 and TRBJ2-7, with 11 bases lining up with TRBD2. CDR1 is SGHRS and CDR2 is YFSETQ in the germline V gene. J gave up 4 bases and V 3 bases, and 6 bases lay outside the gene matches. This CDR3 has 15 residues. Here the CDR3 DNA reads TGCGCCAGCAGCTCCAATAGCGGGAGGGGATACGAGCAGTACTTC. Its protein is CASSSNSGRGYEQYF.

The chain is built from TRBV2 and TRBJ1-3; a possible D gene is TRBD1 (5 bases). V lost 3 bases and J lost 0, with 9 bases in between. Germline CDR1 is SNHLY and CDR2 is FYNNEI. CDR3 length: 15 residues. The chain's CDR3 is CASSDQGYSGNTIYF. CDR3 coding DNA: TGTGCCAGCAGTGATCAGGGTTACTCTGGAAACACCATATATTTT.